One and the same sample provided the 27 T cell receptor beta chains below, sequenced in a study of vaccination and CD4 T cells after COVID-19. Cultured CD4+ T cell DNA underwent sequencing with the Oncomine TCR Beta short-read assay. TCRdb called the PCR reads again in MiXCR, with one record for every CDR3 protein. The sample has 20,000 to 30,000 distinct CDR3 sequences; approximately 40% are singletons. No antigens are known for them. Documented treatment: roughly 10-day PBMC culture with coronavirus spike peptide pools or control peptides (ViraFEST assay). Material for sequencing was CD4+ T cells from blood, cultured in vitro. Every receptor here comes from a human donor who had recovered from COVID-19.

The rearrangement uses TRBV20-1 and TRBJ2-6; D remains ambiguous. Germline V gives CDR1 DFQATT, CDR2 SNEGSKA (reference sequence). CDR3 size: 16 residues. Trimming removed 1 base at V and 2 bases at J, with 12 bases between. The chain's CDR3 is CSARVLRSPGANVLTF. For the CDR3, the DNA is TGCAGTGCTAGAGTCCTTCGGTCCCCTGGGGCCAACGTCCTGACTTTC.

The sample holds one count of this clonotype. J is TRBJ2-3 and V is TRBV9, with 12 bases that match TRBD2. The germline gives CDR1 SGDLS, CDR2 YYNGEE. The ends lost 5 bases at V and 3 bases at J; junction bases unmatched: 7. The CDR3 sequence is 16 residues long. Here the CDR3 reads CASRATSGGTTDTQYF. DNA for the CDR3: TGTGCCAGCAGAGCCACTAGCGGGGGGACGACAGATACGCAGTATTTT.

V and J are TRBV6-2 or TRBV6-3 and TRBJ2-7, with D tentatively TRBD1 (6 bases). V was cut by 2 bases and J by 0 bases, with 11 bases left in between. This CDR3 is 15 amino acids long. Germline-derived CDR1 and CDR2 are MNHEY and SVGEGT. DNA for the CDR3: TGTGCCAGCAGTTACCCGGACAGTAACTCCTACGAGCAGTACTTC. This translates into CASSYPDSNSYEQYF.

Sample share makes this clonotype large (0.1 to 1%). The rearrangement links TRBV15 to TRBJ1-6; D remains unclear. This CDR3 contains 13 residues. Looked up from germline, CDR1 is LNHNV and CDR2 is YYDKDF (reference sequence). Trimming pared 4 bases from V and 9 bases from J, leaving 10 bases between. The CDR3 nucleotides are TGTGCCACCAGCAAGTTTCAAGGTTCACCCCTCCACTTT. This encodes CATSKFQGSPLHF.

This clonotype showed up just a few times. V gene TRBV27 combines with J gene TRBJ2-7; no definite D call. The germline V and J ends were trimmed by 4 bases and 0 bases, with 16 bases remaining between them. This CDR3 contains 16 residues. Germline CDR1 MNHEY, CDR2 SMNVEV (reference sequence). The CDR3 region is CASSSTSWANSYEQYF. The CDR3 bases are TGTGCCAGCAGTTCCACGAGTTGGGCGAACTCCTACGAGCAGTACTTC.

The chain is built from TRBV4-1 and TRBJ1-6, with D possibly being TRBD1 (5 bases). Trimming removed 8 bases at V and 5 bases at J, with 16 bases between. The V gene's germline CDR1 is MGHRA and CDR2 YSYEKL. The CDR3 contains 15 residues. CDR3 sequence (DNA): TGCGCCAGCCGACCAAGGGGAAATGATAATTCACCCCTCCACTTT. It yields the protein CASRPRGNDNSPLHF.

The V call is TRBV28, the J call TRBJ1-2; 10 positions match TRBD1. V was pared by 3 bases and J by 4 bases, with 5 bases of the junction left unmatched. CDR3 size: 15 residues. Germline CDR1 is MDHEN and CDR2 is SYDVKM. The CDR3 coding sequence is TGTGCCAGCAGTTTCGGGGGACAGGGGAGCTATGGCTACACCTTC. Amino acids: CASSFGGQGSYGYTF.

The gene calls are TRBV2 and TRBJ2-2; D tentatively fits TRBD1 or TRBD2 (6 bases each). CDR1 is SNHLY, CDR2 FYNNEI, per germline. V was clipped by 6 bases and J by 5 bases, with 19 bases between them. There are 16 residues in the CDR3. CDR3 nucleotide sequence: TGTGCCAGCAGAGTGAGGGGGACTTTCGGGACCGGGGAGCTGTTTTTT. Translated: CASRVRGTFGTGELFF.

This chain uses TRBV29-1 with TRBJ2-5; 8 bases line up with TRBD2. This CDR3 comprises 12 residues. CDR1 SQVTM and CDR2 ANQGSEA come from the germline V gene. The J segment lost 4 bases and the V segment lost 8 bases, leaving 6 bases of the junction unmatched. The CDR3 here is CSFWAGGETQYF. CDR3 nucleotide sequence: TGCAGCTTTTGGGCGGGAGGAGAGACCCAGTACTTC.

The chain is built from TRBV12-3 or TRBV12-4 and TRBJ2-2, with TRBD1 identical over 10 bases. The CDR3 is 15 residues long. V lost 6 bases, J lost 3 bases, and 4 bases stayed unmatched. The CDR3 DNA is TGTGCCAGCAGCCGGGACAGGGGATACACCGGGGAGCTGTTTTTT. This sequence encodes CASSRDRGYTGELFF.

The rearrangement links TRBV11-2 to TRBJ2-6; D is possibly TRBD1 (6 bases). The CDR3 runs 14 residues. In germline, CDR1 is SGHAT, CDR2 FQNNGV. Trimming shortened V by 5 bases and J by 2 bases, and 7 bases separated the two germline ends. The CDR3 here is CASSQGTGANVLTF. The CDR3 DNA follows: TGTGCCAGCAGCCAGGGGACTGGGGCCAACGTCCTGACTTTC.

CDR3 protein: CASSLAISGATNEKLFF. The CDR3 DNA sequence: TGTGCCAGCAGCTTAGCCATTTCAGGGGCAACTAATGAAAAACTGTTTTTT. The chain combines TRBV7-6 with TRBJ1-4, with D perhaps TRBD1 (6 bases). Trimming pared 0 bases from V and 0 bases from J, leaving 11 bases between. The CDR3 sequence is 17 residues long. Germline V CDR1 and CDR2: SGHVS, FNYEAQ.

In this sample, this clonotype turned up a few times. The chain is built from TRBV7-9 and TRBJ2-3, with TRBD2 matching 9 bases. Trimming at V came to 5 bases and at J to 2 bases, leaving 8 bases not matched to a gene. The germline V gene has CDR1 SEHNR and CDR2 FQNEAQ (reference sequence). This CDR3 spans 16 amino acids. The CDR3 DNA reads TGTGCCAGCAGCGATGGAGCGGGGGGCATCACAGATACGCAGTATTTT. Its protein is CASSDGAGGITDTQYF.

The rearrangement joins TRBV24-1 to TRBJ1-1; perhaps TRBD1 as D (6 bases). Germline-derived CDR1 and CDR2 are KGHDR and SFDVKD. The length of the CDR3 is 13 residues. V was cut by 7 bases and J by 1 base, with 9 bases left in between. CDR3 sequence: CATRDRENTEAFF. CDR3 nucleotide sequence: TGTGCCACCAGGGACAGAGAGAACACTGAAGCTTTCTTT.

The chain carries TRBV19 and TRBJ2-2; D remains unclear. Germline lookup yields CDR1 LNHDA and CDR2 SQIVND (reference sequence). The CDR3 consists of 11 residues. Trimming removed 4 bases at V and 9 bases at J, with 6 bases between. This CDR3 reads CASSSAWELFF. As DNA, the CDR3 is TGTGCCAGTAGTAGCGCCTGGGAGCTGTTTTTT.

The chain couples TRBV2 to TRBJ1-3; unclear D gene. Germline V gene sequence: CDR1 SNHLY, CDR2 FYNNEI. Trimming cost V 3 bases and J 0 bases, with 6 bases left between them. CDR3 length: 14 residues. The CDR3 loop is CASSESISGNTIYF. The DNA for the CDR3 is TGTGCCAGCAGTGAGTCAATCTCTGGAAACACCATATATTTT. The full variable domain, in which reference TRBV2 and TRBJ1-3 provide the parts outside the CDR3, is EPEVTQTPSHQVTQMGQEVILRCVPISNHLYFYWYRQILGQKVEFLVSFYNNEISEKSEIFDDQFSVERPDGSNFTLKIRSTKLEDSAMYFCASSESISGNTIYFGEGSWLTVV.

This clonotype has just one count. This chain links TRBV11-3 with TRBJ2-2; 7 nucleotides line up with TRBD1. This CDR3 contains 17 residues. The germline gives CDR1 SGHNT, CDR2 YENEEA. V lost 1 base and J lost 2; bases outside the gene matches: 7. CDR3 DNA sequence: TGTGCCAGCAGCTTAGGGACCGGGACAGACAACACCGGGGAGCTGTTTTTT. It codes for CASSLGTGTDNTGELFF. Drawing the rest from reference TRBV11-3 and TRBJ2-2, the complete variable domain is EAGVVQSPRYKIIEKKQPVAFWCNPISGHNTLYWYLQNLGQGPELLIRYENEEAVDDSQLPKDRFSAERLKGVDSTLKIQPAELGDSAVYLCASSLGTGTDNTGELFFGEGSRLTVL.

CDR3 coding DNA: TGCGCCAGCAGTTCCCCGGGGGCACGAACCTACGAGCAGTACTTC. It encodes CASSSPGARTYEQYF. This sequence joins TRBV4-1 and TRBJ2-7; possibly TRBD1 or TRBD2 for D (6 bases each). Looked up from germline, CDR1 is MGHRA and CDR2 is YSYEKL. The germline V and J ends were trimmed by 6 bases and 2 bases, with 17 bases remaining between them. This CDR3 comprises 15 residues.

The chain uses TRBV5-1 and TRBJ2-1; 7 bases line up with TRBD1. Germline CDR1 is SGHRS and CDR2 is YFSETQ. The CDR3 consists of 15 residues. V trimming: 3 bases; J trimming: 8 bases; junction bases outside the gene matches: 11. DNA for the CDR3: TGCGCCAGCAGCTGCCACGACAGGGTCGGGGATGAGCAGTTCTTC. Translation gives CASSCHDRVGDEQFF.

The chain carries TRBV24-1 and TRBJ1-2; 8 bases match TRBD1. Germline trimming cut 3 bases from V and 0 bases from J; bases unmatched to any gene: 2. CDR3 size: 15 residues. Germline-derived CDR1 and CDR2 are KGHDR and SFDVKD. The CDR3 reads CATSDRTGPNYGYTF. CDR3 bases: TGTGCCACCAGTGATCGGACAGGGCCTAACTATGGCTACACCTTC.

This clonotype came up a few times. V is TRBV27 and J is TRBJ1-6, with D hard to call. The CDR3 totals 13 residues. V lost 0 bases, J lost 9 bases, and 6 bases lay in between. The germline CDR1 and CDR2 sequences are MNHEY and SMNVEV (reference sequence). The DNA of the CDR3 is TGTGCCAGCAGTTTATCATTCACTTCACCCCTCCACTTT. This translates into CASSLSFTSPLHF.

The rearrangement uses TRBV6-2 or TRBV6-3 and TRBJ1-5, with a weak D call TRBD1 (6 bases). CDR3 length: 14 amino acids. CDR1 is MNHEY, CDR2 SVGEGT, per germline. The V end lost 5 bases, the J end lost 4 bases, and 12 bases lay between the germline ends. DNA of the CDR3: TGTGCCAGCAGTAGCGGACAGCCAAATCAGCCCCAGCATTTT. It translates to CASSSGQPNQPQHF.

This sequence joins TRBV7-9 and TRBJ1-1, with 8 bases identical to TRBD1. Germline V gives CDR1 SEHNR, CDR2 FQNEAQ (reference sequence). The junction had 4 bases not matched to a gene; V was cut back by 3 bases and J by 1 base. The CDR3 runs to 15 residues. The CDR3 nucleotides are TGTGCCAGCAGCTTTCTTACAGGGGGGAACACTGAAGCTTTCTTT. Encoded protein: CASSFLTGGNTEAFF.

This clonotype was detected only a few times. The rearrangement joins TRBV19 to TRBJ2-1; possibly TRBD1 or TRBD2 for D (5 bases each). The CDR3 covers 16 residues. CDR1 LNHDA and CDR2 SQIVND come from the germline V gene (reference sequence). V lost 4 bases, J lost 5 bases, and 18 bases lay in between. The CDR3 here is CASSRGPGLGHNEQFF. CDR3 coding DNA: TGTGCCAGTAGTAGAGGGCCGGGGTTGGGACACAATGAGCAGTTCTTC.

This clonotype has a handful of counts. V gene TRBV6-1 combines with J gene TRBJ1-6, with D perhaps TRBD1 (6 bases). Germline CDR1 reads MNHNS; CDR2 reads SASEGT. V lost 1 base and J lost 7, with 11 bases in between. This CDR3 is built from 15 residues. The CDR3 DNA reads as TGTGCCAGCAGTGAAGACCAGGGGCACAATTCACCCCTCCACTTT. It is translated as CASSEDQGHNSPLHF.

In its sample, this clonotype was seen a few times. This chain joins TRBV19 and TRBJ1-2, with TRBD1 matching over 9 bases. The CDR3 runs to 13 residues. The germline V gene has CDR1 LNHDA and CDR2 SQIVND (reference sequence). The V segment lost 3 bases and the J segment 6 bases; nucleotides outside the gene matches: 2. CDR3: CASSMTGGNGYTF. CDR3 coding DNA: TGTGCCAGTAGTATGACAGGGGGAAATGGCTACACCTTC.

In its sample, this clonotype was seen a few times. The J gene is TRBJ2-5, the V gene TRBV11-2, with D perhaps matching TRBD1 (6 bases). There are 13 residues in the CDR3. CDR1 and CDR2 (germline): SGHAT, FQNNGV. The V and J ends lost 4 bases and 5 bases respectively, with 11 bases between them. CDR3 DNA: TGTGCCAGCAGCTCTGGGACATCCGAGACCCAGTACTTC. As protein: CASSSGTSETQYF.